This TCR beta chain was identified in a study of blood T cell repertoires in COVID-19. Germline values: CDR1 SGHVS, CDR2 FNYEAQ. The CDR3 sequence is 15 residues long. J was trimmed by 0 bases and V by 6 bases; bases with no gene match: 5. Per the original methods: Reference gene primer amplification gave nucleated cell count estimates. The method was immunoSEQ multiplex PCR; TCRdb's version includes in-frame clones alone and lacks a portion of them. V, J and clone size derive from that table, while D and trimming were established from the DNA sequence. The top ten clones hold around 2.6% of a sample with under 350,000 clones, more than 90% of them seen once. This study enrolled people aged about 18 to 95 from 20 to 25 US geographic areas. Recovered status in Cohort 3 required two negative PCRs, clearance, or symptom resolution.

This chain joins TRBV7-6 and TRBJ1-3; 7 nucleotides align to TRBD1. The receptor was derived from a man aged 55 to 70 who had recovered from COVID-19. Specimen: PBMCs or T cells enriched from blood (not recorded which). The CDR3 DNA sequence: TGTGCCAGCAGTCGCAGACAGGGCTCTGGAAACACCATATATTTT. It encodes CASSRRQGSGNTIYF.